This T cell receptor (beta chain) appears in the sequencing data of a study of OX40 agonist ivuxolimab in advanced cancers. Background on the study: At 0.01 to 10 mg/kg, ivuxolimab was administered intravenously to patients every 2 weeks.

Germline CDR1 and CDR2: WSHSY and SAAADI. The V and J ends lost 6 bases and 2 bases respectively, with 1 base between them. This CDR3 comprises 10 residues. Using immunoSEQ multiplex PCR, the repertoire was profiled, and TCRdb retains in-frame clones only, with some absent. The sample has tens of thousands of clones; 70% to 90% are singletons. Concerning this clone: Its antigen remains unidentified.

General study findings and limits: In CD8+ T cells, expanded clones were on average more numerous than in CD4+.

The TCR was taken from an adult with an advanced solid tumor such as melanoma, head and neck, liver or kidney cancer. Sample: CD4+ or CD8+ T cells sorted from blood, taken in a trial of the OX40 agonist ivuxolimab. The rearrangement links TRBV10-2 to TRBJ1-1; unclear D gene. CDR3 sequence: CASSNTEAFF. CDR3 DNA sequence: TGCGCCAGCAGCAACACTGAAGCTTTCTTT.